This entry concerns a single T cell receptor (beta chain). Its antigen is as yet unknown. This record comes from a study of shared clonotypes between healthy human individuals. The CDR3 has 16 amino acids. The V end was cut by 5 bases, the J end by 1 base, with 17 bases between. Per germline, CDR1 SGHVS and CDR2 FQNEAQ. Naive CD8 cells comprised CD45RO-negative, CCR7-positively selected cells, excluding terminally differentiated effector memory CD45RA+ cells. Adult donors, all healthy and HIV-negative, had no recent acute infections or vaccinations. Study results and caveats: Among the subsets, naive ones generally showed larger estimated richness than memory ones. The sharing of 5% to 6.5% of naive CD4 clonotypes was seen across a handful of donors. Sampling used blood alone; tissue repertoires probably differ.

Assay: immunoSEQ multiplex PCR; the TCRdb copy retains only in-frame clones and omits some. The data contain about 700,000 clones, around 90% of them seen just once; the ten biggest clones take up roughly 22%. The receptor was isolated from a man younger than 40 in good health. Sequencing was performed on naive CD8+ T cells sorted from blood. This chain uses TRBV7-8 with TRBJ1-1, with D uncertain. The CDR3 sequence: CASSPSRLRGNTEAFF. DNA for the CDR3: TGTGCCAGCAGCCCTAGTCGATTACGGGGGAACACTGAAGCTTTCTTT.